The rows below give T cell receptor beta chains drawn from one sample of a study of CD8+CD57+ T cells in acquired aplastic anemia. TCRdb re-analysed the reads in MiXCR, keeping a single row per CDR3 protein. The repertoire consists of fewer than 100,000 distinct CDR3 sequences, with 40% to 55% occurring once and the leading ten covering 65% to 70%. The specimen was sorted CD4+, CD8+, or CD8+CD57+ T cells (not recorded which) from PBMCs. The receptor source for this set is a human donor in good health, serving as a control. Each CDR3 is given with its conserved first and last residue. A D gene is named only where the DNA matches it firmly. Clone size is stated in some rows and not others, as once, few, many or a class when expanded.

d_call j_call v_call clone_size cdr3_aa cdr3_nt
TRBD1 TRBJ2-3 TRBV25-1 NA CASSLQGTRTDTQYF TGTGCCAGCAGCCTACAGGGGACCCGCACAGATACGCAGTATTTT
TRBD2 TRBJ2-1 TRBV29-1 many CSVESRERERLGEQFF TGCAGCGTTGAGAGTAGGGAGCGGGAGAGGCTGGGAGAGCAGTTCTTC
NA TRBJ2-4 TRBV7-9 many CASSLGQAAIQYF TGTGCCAGCAGCTTAGGACAGGCGGCCATTCAGTACTTC
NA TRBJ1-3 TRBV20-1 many CSARPLEGSSGNTIYF TGCAGTGCTCGTCCGTTGGAGGGGAGCTCTGGAAACACCATATATTTT
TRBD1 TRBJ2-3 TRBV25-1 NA CATSRDRGPTDTQYF TGTGCCACCAGCAGAGATAGGGGGCCCACAGATACGCAGTATTTT
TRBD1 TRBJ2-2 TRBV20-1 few CSAGTADTGELFF TGCAGTGCTGGGACAGCTGACACCGGGGAGCTGTTTTTT
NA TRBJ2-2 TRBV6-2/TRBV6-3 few CASSLKNGELFF TGTGCCAGCAGTTTAAAGAACGGGGAGCTGTTTTTT
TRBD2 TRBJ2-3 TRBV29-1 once CSVDRTSGMSDTQCF TGCAGCGTTGACCGGACTAGCGGGATGTCAGATACGCAGTGCTTT
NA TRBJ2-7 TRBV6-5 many CASSYPGLSYEQYF TGTGCCAGCAGTTACCCGGGACTTTCCTACGAGCAGTACTTC
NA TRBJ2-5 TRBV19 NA CASSSGTQLGETQYF TGTGCCAGTAGTTCTGGGACCCAACTTGGGGAGACCCAGTACTTC
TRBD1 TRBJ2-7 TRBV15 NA CPTIPGQGAYEQYF TGTCCCACTATTCCGGGACAGGGGGCATACGAGCAGTACTTC
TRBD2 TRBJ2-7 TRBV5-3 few CAREVAGVSNEQYF TGTGCTAGAGAGGTAGCGGGAGTATCAAACGAGCAGTACTTC
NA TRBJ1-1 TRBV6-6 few CASSILVDSRMNTEAFF TGTGCCAGCAGTATTTTAGTAGATAGTCGAATGAACACTGAAGCTTTCTTT
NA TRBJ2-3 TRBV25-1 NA CASSAGVTDTQYF TGTGCCAGCAGCGCCGGAGTCACAGATACGCAGTATTTT
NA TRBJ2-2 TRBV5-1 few CASRMGGPGELFF TGCGCCAGCAGAATGGGGGGCCCCGGGGAGCTGTTTTTT
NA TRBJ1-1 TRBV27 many CASSLAGNTEAFF TGTGCCAGCAGTTTGGCGGGCAACACTGAAGCTTTCTTT
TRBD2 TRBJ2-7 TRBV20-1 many CSADDPIAGNYEQYF TGCAGTGCGGACGACCCAATAGCGGGAAACTACGAGCAGTACTTC
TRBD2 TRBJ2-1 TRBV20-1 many CSARDVAGEGDEQFF TGCAGTGCTAGAGATGTAGCGGGAGAGGGGGATGAGCAGTTCTTC
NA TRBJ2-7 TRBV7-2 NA CASSRSYEQYF TGTGCCAGCAGTCGCTCCTACGAGCAGTACTTC
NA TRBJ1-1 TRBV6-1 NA CASSELRGRTEAFF TGTGCCAGCAGTGAGTTACGGGGGCGCACTGAAGCTTTCTTT
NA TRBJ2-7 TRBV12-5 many CATPYEQYF TGTGCTACTCCCTACGAGCAGTACTTC
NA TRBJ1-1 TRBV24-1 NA CAAYPWDTEAFF TGTGCCGCATACCCGTGGGACACTGAAGCTTTCTTT
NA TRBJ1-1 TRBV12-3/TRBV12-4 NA CASSSGGWGASNTEAFF TGTGCCAGCAGTTCCGGAGGATGGGGGGCCTCGAACACTGAAGCTTTCTTT
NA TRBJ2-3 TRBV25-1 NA CASSHEVGASTQDTQYF TGTGCCAGCAGTCATGAGGTAGGAGCTTCGACTCAAGATACGCAGTATTTT
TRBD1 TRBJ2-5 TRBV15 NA CATSRVGTGVETQYF TGTGCCACCAGCAGAGTTGGGACAGGGGTAGAGACCCAGTACTTC
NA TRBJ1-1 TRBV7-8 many CASSRFVGGVDTEAFF TGTGCCAGCAGCCGATTCGTCGGGGGAGTAGACACTGAAGCTTTCTTT
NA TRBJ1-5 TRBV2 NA CASSEGGGQPQHF TGTGCCAGCAGTGAAGGGGGGGGACAGCCCCAGCATTTT
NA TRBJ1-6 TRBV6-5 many CASSYSGTERVYSPLHF TGTGCCAGCAGTTACTCTGGCACCGAACGGGTATATTCACCCCTCCACTTT
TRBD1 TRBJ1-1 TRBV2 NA CASSGQANTEAFF TGTGCCAGCTCGGGACAGGCGAACACTGAAGCTTTCTTT
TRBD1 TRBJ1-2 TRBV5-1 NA CASSARQGASYGYTF TGCGCCAGCAGCGCACGACAGGGTGCAAGCTATGGCTACACCTTC
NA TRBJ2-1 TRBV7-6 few CASSLEEGEDHNEQFF TGTGCCAGCAGCTTAGAGGAAGGGGAGGACCACAATGAGCAGTTCTTC
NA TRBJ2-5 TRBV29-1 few CSGQNQETQYF TGCAGCGGACAGAACCAAGAGACCCAGTACTTC